Following are 3 T cell receptor beta chains from one sample sequenced in a study of OX40 agonist ivuxolimab in advanced cancers. Some clones are missing from TCRdb's copy, which holds only in-frame ones; the method was immunoSEQ multiplex PCR. Altogether about 69,000 clones are present, 60% to 85% being singletons, with the ten largest covering around 2.3%. This specimen was CD4+ or CD8+ T cells sorted from blood, taken in a trial of the OX40 agonist ivuxolimab. All receptors derive from an adult with an advanced solid tumor such as melanoma, head and neck, liver or kidney cancer.

The chain couples TRBV5-1 to TRBJ2-7; 8 nucleotides match TRBD1. The CDR3 covers 14 residues. The trim removed 2 bases at V and 6 bases at J, leaving 7 bases unmatched. Germline loops: CDR1 SGHRS, CDR2 YFSETQ. The CDR3 loop is CASSFNRGSSEQYF. The CDR3 DNA is TGCGCCAGCAGCTTCAACAGGGGGAGTTCCGAGCAGTACTTC.

The chain recombines TRBV5-1 with TRBJ2-1; D call uncertain. The V end lost 1 base, the J end lost 9 bases, and 11 bases lay between the germline ends. Looked up from germline, CDR1 is SGHRS and CDR2 is YFSETQ. The CDR3 contains 13 residues. This chain's CDR3 is CASSLRLRSEQFF. For the CDR3, the DNA is TGCGCCAGCAGCTTGCGGTTGCGATCTGAGCAGTTCTTC.

V gene TRBV5-8 combines with J gene TRBJ2-4; 11 nucleotides match TRBD1. CDR3 length: 18 residues. Germline V gives CDR1 SGHTS, CDR2 YDEGEE. J was trimmed by 0 bases and V by 3 bases; bases with no gene match: 8. CDR3 residues: CASSSRDRGTLAKNIQYF. Here the CDR3 DNA reads TGTGCCAGCAGCTCCCGGGACAGGGGGACTCTAGCCAAAAACATTCAGTACTTC.